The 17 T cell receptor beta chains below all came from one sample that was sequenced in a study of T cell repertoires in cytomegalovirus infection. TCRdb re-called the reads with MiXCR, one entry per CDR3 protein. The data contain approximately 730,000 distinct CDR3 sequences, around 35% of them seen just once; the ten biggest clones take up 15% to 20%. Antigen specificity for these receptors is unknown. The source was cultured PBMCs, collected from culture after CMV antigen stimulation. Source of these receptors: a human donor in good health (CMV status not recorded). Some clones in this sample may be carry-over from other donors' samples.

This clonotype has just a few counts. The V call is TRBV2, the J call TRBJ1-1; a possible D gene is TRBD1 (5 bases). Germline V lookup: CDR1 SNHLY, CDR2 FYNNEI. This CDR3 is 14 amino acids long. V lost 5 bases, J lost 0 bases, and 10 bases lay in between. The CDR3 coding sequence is TGTGCCAGCAGTCTCACGACAGTGAACACTGAAGCTTTCTTT. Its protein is CASSLTTVNTEAFF.

CDR3 in DNA: TGCGCCAGCAGCCAAGAACTGTCAGTCGGGGTATACGAGCAGTACTTC. It translates to CASSQELSVGVYEQYF. The rearrangement joins TRBV4-1 to TRBJ2-7; tentative D call: TRBD2 (5 bases). This CDR3 has 16 residues. Germline assignment: CDR1 MGHRA and CDR2 YSYEKL. V was shortened by 0 bases and J by 4 bases, with 16 bases between the two germline ends.

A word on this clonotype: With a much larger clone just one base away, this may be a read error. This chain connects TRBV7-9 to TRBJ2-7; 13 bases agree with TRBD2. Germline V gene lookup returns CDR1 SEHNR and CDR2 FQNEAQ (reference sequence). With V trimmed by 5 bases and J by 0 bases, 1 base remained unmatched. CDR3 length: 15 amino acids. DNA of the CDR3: TGTGCCAGCAGCAGACTAGCGGGGGGCTCCTACGAGCAGTACGTC. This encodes CASSRLAGGSYEQYV.

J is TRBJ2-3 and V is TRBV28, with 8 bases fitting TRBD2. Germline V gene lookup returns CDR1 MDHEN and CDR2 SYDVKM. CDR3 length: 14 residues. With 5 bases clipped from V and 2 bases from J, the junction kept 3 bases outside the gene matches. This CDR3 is CASSGGGITDTQYF. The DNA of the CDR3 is TGTGCCAGCAGTGGCGGGGGGATCACAGATACGCAGTATTTT.

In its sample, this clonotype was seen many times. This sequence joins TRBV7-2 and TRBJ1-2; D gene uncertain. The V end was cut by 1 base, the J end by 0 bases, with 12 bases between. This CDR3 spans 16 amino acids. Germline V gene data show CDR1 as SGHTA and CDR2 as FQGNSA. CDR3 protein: CASSLGSPGPNYGYTF. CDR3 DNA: TGTGCCAGCAGCTTAGGTTCGCCAGGACCTAACTATGGCTACACCTTC.

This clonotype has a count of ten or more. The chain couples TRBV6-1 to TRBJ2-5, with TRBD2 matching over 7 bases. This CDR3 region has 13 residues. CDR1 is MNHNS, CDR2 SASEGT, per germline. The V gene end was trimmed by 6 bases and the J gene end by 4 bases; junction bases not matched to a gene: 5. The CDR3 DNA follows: TGTGCCAGCAGGAATCCTAGCGGAGAGACCCAGTACTTC. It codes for CASRNPSGETQYF.

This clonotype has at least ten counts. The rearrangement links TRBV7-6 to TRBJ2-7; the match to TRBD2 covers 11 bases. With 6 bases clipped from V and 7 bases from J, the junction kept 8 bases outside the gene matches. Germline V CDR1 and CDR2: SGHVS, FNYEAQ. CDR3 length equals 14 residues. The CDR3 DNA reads TGTGCCAGCAGTCTACGTAGCGGGGGGGGAGAGCAGTACTTC. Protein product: CASSLRSGGGEQYF. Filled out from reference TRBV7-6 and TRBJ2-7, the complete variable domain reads GAGVSQSPRYKVTKRGQDVALRCDPISGHVSLYWYRQALGQGPEFLTYFNYEAQQDKSGLPNDRFSAERPEGSISTLTIQRTEQRDSAMYRCASSLRSGGGEQYFGPGTRLTVT.

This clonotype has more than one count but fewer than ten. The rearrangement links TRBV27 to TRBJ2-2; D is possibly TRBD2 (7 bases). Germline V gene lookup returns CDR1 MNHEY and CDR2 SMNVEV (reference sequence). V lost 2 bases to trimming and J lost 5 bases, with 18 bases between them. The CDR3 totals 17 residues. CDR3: CASSLLALAGATGELFF. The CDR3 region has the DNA TGTGCCAGCAGTTTACTTGCACTGGCGGGGGCGACCGGGGAGCTGTTTTTT.

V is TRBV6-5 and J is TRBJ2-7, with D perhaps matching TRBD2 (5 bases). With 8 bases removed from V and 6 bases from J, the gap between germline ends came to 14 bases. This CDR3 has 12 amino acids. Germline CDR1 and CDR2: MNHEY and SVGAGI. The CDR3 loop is CASVGVSAEQYF. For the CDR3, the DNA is TGTGCCAGCGTCGGGGTCTCCGCCGAGCAGTACTTC.

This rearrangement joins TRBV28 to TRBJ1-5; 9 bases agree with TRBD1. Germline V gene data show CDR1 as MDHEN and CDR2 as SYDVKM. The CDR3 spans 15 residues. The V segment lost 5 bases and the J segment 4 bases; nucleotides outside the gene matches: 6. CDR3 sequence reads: CASSAPGQGNQPQHF. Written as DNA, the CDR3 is TGTGCCAGCAGTGCACCGGGACAGGGTAATCAGCCCCAGCATTTT.

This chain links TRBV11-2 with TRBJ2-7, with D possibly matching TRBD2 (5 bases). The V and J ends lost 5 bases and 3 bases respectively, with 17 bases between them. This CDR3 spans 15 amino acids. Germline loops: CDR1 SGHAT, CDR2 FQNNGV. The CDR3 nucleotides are TGTGCCAGCAGCACTCGCGGACTGCGGCACTACGAGCAGTACTTC. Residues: CASSTRGLRHYEQYF.

CDR3 in DNA: TGTGCCAGCAGTCCCCCCGGGACAGGGGGCACTGAAGCTTTCTTT. Translation: CASSPPGTGGTEAFF. V is TRBV12-3 or TRBV12-4 and J is TRBJ1-1; 11 bases are a match to TRBD1. J gave up 4 bases and V 5 bases, and 6 bases lay outside the gene matches. The CDR3 spans 15 residues.

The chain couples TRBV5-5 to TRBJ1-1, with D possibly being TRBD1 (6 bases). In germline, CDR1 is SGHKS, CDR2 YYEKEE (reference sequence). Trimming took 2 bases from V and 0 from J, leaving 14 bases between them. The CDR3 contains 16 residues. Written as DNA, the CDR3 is TGTGCCAGCAGCTTACGGGCGGACAGCTTGAACACTGAAGCTTTCTTT. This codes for CASSLRADSLNTEAFF.

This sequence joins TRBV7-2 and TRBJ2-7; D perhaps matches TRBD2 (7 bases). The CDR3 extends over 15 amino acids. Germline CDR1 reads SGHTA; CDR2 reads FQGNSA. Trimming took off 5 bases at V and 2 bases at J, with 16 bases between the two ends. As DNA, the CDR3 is TGTGCCAGCAGCCTGGGGGGGGCCCGAACCTACGAGCAGTACTTC. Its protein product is CASSLGGARTYEQYF.

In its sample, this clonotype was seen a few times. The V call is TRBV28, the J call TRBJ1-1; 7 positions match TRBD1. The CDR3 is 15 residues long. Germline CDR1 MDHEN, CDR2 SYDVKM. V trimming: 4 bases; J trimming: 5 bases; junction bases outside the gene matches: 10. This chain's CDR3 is CASSYMRGQGTEAFF. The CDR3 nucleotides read TGTGCCAGCAGTTATATGAGGGGGCAGGGAACTGAAGCTTTCTTT.

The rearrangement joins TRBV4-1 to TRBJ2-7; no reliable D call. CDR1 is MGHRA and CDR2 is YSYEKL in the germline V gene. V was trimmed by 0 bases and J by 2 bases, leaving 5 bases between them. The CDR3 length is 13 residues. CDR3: CASSQEVPYEQYF. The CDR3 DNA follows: TGCGCCAGCAGCCAAGAAGTGCCCTACGAGCAGTACTTC.

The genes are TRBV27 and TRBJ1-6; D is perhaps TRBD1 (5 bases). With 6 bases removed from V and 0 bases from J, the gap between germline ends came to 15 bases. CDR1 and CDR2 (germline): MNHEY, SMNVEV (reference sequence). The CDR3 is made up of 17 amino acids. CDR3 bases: TGTGCCAGCAGCAGACAGACAATGAGCTCCTATAATTCACCCCTCCACTTT. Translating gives CASSRQTMSSYNSPLHF.